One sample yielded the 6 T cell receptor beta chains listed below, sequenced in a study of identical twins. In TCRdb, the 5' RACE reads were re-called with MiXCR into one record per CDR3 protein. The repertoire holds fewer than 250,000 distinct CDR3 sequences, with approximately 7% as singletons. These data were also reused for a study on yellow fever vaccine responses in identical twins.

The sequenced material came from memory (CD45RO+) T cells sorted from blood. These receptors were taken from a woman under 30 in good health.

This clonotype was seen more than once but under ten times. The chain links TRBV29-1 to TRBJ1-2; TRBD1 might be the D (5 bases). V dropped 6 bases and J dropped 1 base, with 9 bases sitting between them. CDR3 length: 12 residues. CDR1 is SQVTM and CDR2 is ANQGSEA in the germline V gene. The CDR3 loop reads CSVGDGNYGYTF. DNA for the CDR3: TGCAGCGTGGGGGACGGTAACTATGGCTACACCTTC.

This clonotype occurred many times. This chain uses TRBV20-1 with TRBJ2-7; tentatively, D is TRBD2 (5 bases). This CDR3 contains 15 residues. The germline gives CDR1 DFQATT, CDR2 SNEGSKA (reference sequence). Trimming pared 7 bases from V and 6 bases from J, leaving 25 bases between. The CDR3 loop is CSGFEACGTLAEQYV. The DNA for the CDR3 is TGCAGTGGGTTCGAGGCCTGCGGTACTCTAGCCGAGCAGTACGTC.

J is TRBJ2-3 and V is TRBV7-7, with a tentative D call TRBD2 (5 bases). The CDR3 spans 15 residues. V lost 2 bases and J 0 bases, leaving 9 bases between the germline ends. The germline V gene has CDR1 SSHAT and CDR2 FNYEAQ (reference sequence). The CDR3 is CASSLTPGSTDTQYF. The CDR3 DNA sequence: TGTGCCAGCAGCTTAACCCCGGGGAGCACAGATACGCAGTATTTT.

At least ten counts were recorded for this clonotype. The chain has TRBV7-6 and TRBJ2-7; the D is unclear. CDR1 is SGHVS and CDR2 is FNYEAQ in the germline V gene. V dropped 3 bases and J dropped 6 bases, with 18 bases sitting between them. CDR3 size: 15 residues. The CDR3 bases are TGTGCCAGCAGCTTGAATTGTCCCCTAGGTTTCGAGCAGTACTTC. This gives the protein CASSLNCPLGFEQYF. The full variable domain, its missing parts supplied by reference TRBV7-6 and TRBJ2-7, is GAGVSQSPRYKVTKRGQDVALRCDPISGHVSLYWYRQALGQGPEFLTYFNYEAQQDKSGLPNDRFSAERPEGSISTLTIQRTEQRDSAMYRCASSLNCPLGFEQYFGPGTRLTVT.

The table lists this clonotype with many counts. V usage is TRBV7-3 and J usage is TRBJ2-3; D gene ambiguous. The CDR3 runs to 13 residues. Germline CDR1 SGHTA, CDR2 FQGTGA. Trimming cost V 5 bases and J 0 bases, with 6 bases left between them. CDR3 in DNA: TGTGCCAGCAGCAAATCTAGCACAGATACGCAGTATTTT. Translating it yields CASSKSSTDTQYF.

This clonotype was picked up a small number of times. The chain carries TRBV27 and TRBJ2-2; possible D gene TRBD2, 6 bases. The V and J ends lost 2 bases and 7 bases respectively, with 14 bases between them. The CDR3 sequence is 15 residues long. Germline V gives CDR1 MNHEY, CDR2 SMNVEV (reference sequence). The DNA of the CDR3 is TGTGCCAGCAGTTTAAGCGCTAGCGTCTACGGGGAGCTGTTTTTT. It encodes CASSLSASVYGELFF.